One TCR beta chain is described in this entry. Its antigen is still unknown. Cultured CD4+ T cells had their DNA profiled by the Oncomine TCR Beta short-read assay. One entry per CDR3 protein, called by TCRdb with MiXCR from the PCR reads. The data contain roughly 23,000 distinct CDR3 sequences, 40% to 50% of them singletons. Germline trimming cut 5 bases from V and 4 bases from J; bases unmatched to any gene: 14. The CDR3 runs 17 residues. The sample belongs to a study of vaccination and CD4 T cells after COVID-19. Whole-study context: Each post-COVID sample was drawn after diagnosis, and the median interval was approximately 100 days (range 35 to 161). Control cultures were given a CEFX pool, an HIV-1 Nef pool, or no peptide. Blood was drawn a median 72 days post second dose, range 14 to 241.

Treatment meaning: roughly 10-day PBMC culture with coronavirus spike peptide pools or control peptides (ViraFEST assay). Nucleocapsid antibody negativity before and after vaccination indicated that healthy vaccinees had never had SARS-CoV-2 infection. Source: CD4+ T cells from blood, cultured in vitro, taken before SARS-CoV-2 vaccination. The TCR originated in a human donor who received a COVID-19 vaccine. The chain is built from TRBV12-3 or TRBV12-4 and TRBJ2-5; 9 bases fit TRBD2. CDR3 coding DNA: TGTGCCAGCAGTGCTAAATCCGGGACTAGCAGGGGAGAGACCCAGTACTTC. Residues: CASSAKSGTSRGETQYF.